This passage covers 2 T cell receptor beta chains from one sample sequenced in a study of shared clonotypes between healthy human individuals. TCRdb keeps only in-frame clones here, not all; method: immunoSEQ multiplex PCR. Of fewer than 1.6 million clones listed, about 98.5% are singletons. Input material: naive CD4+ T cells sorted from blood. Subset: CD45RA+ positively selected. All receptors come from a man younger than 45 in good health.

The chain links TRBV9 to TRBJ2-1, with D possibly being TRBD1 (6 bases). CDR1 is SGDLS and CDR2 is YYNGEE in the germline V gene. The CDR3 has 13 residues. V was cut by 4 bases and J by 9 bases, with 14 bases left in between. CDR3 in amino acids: CASSLGQFSEQFF. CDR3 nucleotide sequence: TGTGCCAGCAGCCTTGGACAGTTTAGTGAGCAGTTCTTC.

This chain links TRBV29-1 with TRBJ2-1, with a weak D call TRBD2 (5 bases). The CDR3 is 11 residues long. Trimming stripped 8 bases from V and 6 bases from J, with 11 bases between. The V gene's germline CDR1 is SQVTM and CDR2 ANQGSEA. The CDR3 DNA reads TGCAGCCTCGGGATGGTCAATGAGCAGTTCTTC. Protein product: CSLGMVNEQFF.